A selection of T cell receptor beta chains follows, all from one sample in a study of T cell changes during pregnancy in multiple sclerosis. Clones were sequenced by immunoSEQ multiplex PCR, and TCRdb holds only the in-frame ones, with some missing. The repertoire holds 65,000 to 80,000 clones, with over 85% as singletons. The sample consisted of CD4+ T cells from peripheral blood mononuclear cells, taken before pregnancy. These receptors were collected from a female donor with multiple sclerosis, enrolled in a pregnancy study. Both conserved end residues are part of each CDR3. A D gene is named only where the DNA matches it firmly. Where a row states a size, it is once, few, many or the class of an expanded clone; other rows omit it.

clone_size: NA; v_call: TRBV7-2; d_call: NA; j_call: TRBJ1-3; cdr3_nt: TGTGCCAGCATGAGGGCCTCTGGAAACACCATATATTTT; cdr3_aa: CASMRASGNTIYF
clone_size: NA; v_call: TRBV28; d_call: TRBD1; j_call: TRBJ1-5; cdr3_nt: TGTGCCAGCAGTGGACCGGGACAGAATCAGCCCCAGCATTTT; cdr3_aa: CASSGPGQNQPQHF
clone_size: once; v_call: TRBV30; d_call: TRBD2; j_call: TRBJ2-3; cdr3_nt: TGTGCCTGGAGTTATTTAGCGGGACAAAGACAAGATACGCAGTATTTT; cdr3_aa: CAWSYLAGQRQDTQYF
clone_size: NA; v_call: TRBV18; d_call: NA; j_call: TRBJ2-7; cdr3_nt: TGTGCCAGCTCACCTTCTGACACCCTACGGGAGCAGTACTTC; cdr3_aa: CASSPSDTLREQYF
clone_size: once; v_call: TRBV9; d_call: NA; j_call: TRBJ1-1; cdr3_nt: TGTGCCAGCAGTCGGACAAGTATTGGCACTGAAGCTTTCTTT; cdr3_aa: CASSRTSIGTEAFF
clone_size: NA; v_call: TRBV10-3; d_call: TRBD2; j_call: TRBJ2-1; cdr3_nt: TGTGCCATCAGTGAGATTAAGAGACTAGCGGGAGTGGGCTACAATGAGCAGTTCTTC; cdr3_aa: CAISEIKRLAGVGYNEQFF
clone_size: NA; v_call: TRBV11-2; d_call: TRBD2; j_call: TRBJ2-7; cdr3_nt: TGTGCCTCATGGGGAGGGTTCTCCTACGAGCAGTACTTC; cdr3_aa: CASWGGFSYEQYF
clone_size: NA; v_call: TRBV6-1; d_call: NA; j_call: TRBJ1-2; cdr3_nt: TGTGCCAGCAGTGAATATGGCAGCGGAAACTATGGCTACACCTTC; cdr3_aa: CASSEYGSGNYGYTF
clone_size: NA; v_call: TRBV21-1; d_call: NA; j_call: TRBJ1-3; cdr3_nt: TGTGCCAGGTGCGGGGGCAGGGGATTTGGAAACACCATATATTTT; cdr3_aa: CARCGGRGFGNTIYF
clone_size: once; v_call: TRBV28; d_call: NA; j_call: TRBJ1-2; cdr3_nt: TGTGCCAGCAGCCCCCCAGGGCACTATGGCTACACCTTC; cdr3_aa: CASSPPGHYGYTF
clone_size: NA; v_call: TRBV6-1; d_call: TRBD1; j_call: TRBJ1-2; cdr3_nt: TGTGCCAGCAGTGACCGGGACAGGGGACACCGCAACTATGGCTACACCTTC; cdr3_aa: CASSDRDRGHRNYGYTF
clone_size: NA; v_call: TRBV5-1; d_call: NA; j_call: TRBJ2-2; cdr3_nt: TGCGCCAGCAGTCAGTCGGGTAACACCGGGGAGCTGTTTTTT; cdr3_aa: CASSQSGNTGELFF
clone_size: NA; v_call: TRBV15; d_call: NA; j_call: TRBJ2-7; cdr3_nt: TGTGCCACCAGCAGAGGAAGCACGGGAGTAAAGGGCGAGCAGTACTTC; cdr3_aa: CATSRGSTGVKGEQYF
clone_size: NA; v_call: TRBV5-1; d_call: TRBD2; j_call: TRBJ2-1; cdr3_nt: TGCGCCAGCAGCCCGGGACTACCTCCGGGGAATGAGCAGTTCTTC; cdr3_aa: CASSPGLPPGNEQFF
clone_size: NA; v_call: TRBV28; d_call: TRBD1; j_call: TRBJ2-7; cdr3_nt: TGTGCCAGCAGTATATGGGAACAGGGGCCCCGGGAGCAGTACTTC; cdr3_aa: CASSIWEQGPREQYF
clone_size: NA; v_call: TRBV10-3; d_call: TRBD2; j_call: TRBJ2-3; cdr3_nt: TGTGCCATCAGCAATCCGGGACTAGCGGGATCAGATACGCAGTATTTT; cdr3_aa: CAISNPGLAGSDTQYF
clone_size: NA; v_call: TRBV18; d_call: TRBD1; j_call: TRBJ1-2; cdr3_nt: TGTGCCAGCTCACCACTTTCCGGGACAGGGGACCGGGGGAATGGCTACACCTTC; cdr3_aa: CASSPLSGTGDRGNGYTF
clone_size: NA; v_call: TRBV6-4; d_call: NA; j_call: TRBJ1-1; cdr3_nt: TGTGCCAGCAAACCTCTTAGCGTGGACACTGAAGCTTTCTTT; cdr3_aa: CASKPLSVDTEAFF
clone_size: NA; v_call: TRBV11-2; d_call: TRBD1; j_call: TRBJ2-7; cdr3_nt: TGTGCCAGCCGGAATGGCTGGAGACAGGGGCGCGAGCAGTACTTC; cdr3_aa: CASRNGWRQGREQYF
clone_size: NA; v_call: TRBV11-2; d_call: TRBD1; j_call: TRBJ1-2; cdr3_nt: TGTGCCAGCAGCCCCACGGGACAGTATGGCTACACCTTC; cdr3_aa: CASSPTGQYGYTF
clone_size: NA; v_call: TRBV5-1; d_call: TRBD2; j_call: TRBJ2-1; cdr3_nt: TGCGCCAGCAACAACGGGGGGGGAGGGCCCTACAATGAGCAGTTCTTC; cdr3_aa: CASNNGGGGPYNEQFF
clone_size: NA; v_call: TRBV7-6; d_call: NA; j_call: TRBJ2-2; cdr3_nt: TGTGCCAGCAGCTTGACAGGATCCGGGGAGCTGTTTTTT; cdr3_aa: CASSLTGSGELFF
clone_size: NA; v_call: TRBV7-7; d_call: NA; j_call: TRBJ2-2; cdr3_nt: TGTGCCAGCAGTCGGACAGTGACCGGGGAGCTGTTTTTT; cdr3_aa: CASSRTVTGELFF
clone_size: NA; v_call: TRBV5-1; d_call: NA; j_call: TRBJ2-2; cdr3_nt: TGCGCCAGCAGCTTCCCCGGCGGTTACACCGGGGAGCTGTTTTTT; cdr3_aa: CASSFPGGYTGELFF
clone_size: NA; v_call: TRBV2; d_call: NA; j_call: TRBJ1-1; cdr3_nt: TGTGCCAGCAGGAACAGGGAAATTAACACTGAAGCTTTCTTT; cdr3_aa: CASRNREINTEAFF
clone_size: NA; v_call: TRBV18; d_call: NA; j_call: TRBJ1-3; cdr3_nt: TGTGCCAGCTCACCAAGGAGGGCCTCTGGAAACACCATATATTTT; cdr3_aa: CASSPRRASGNTIYF
clone_size: NA; v_call: TRBV29-1; d_call: NA; j_call: TRBJ2-3; cdr3_nt: TGCAGCGTTGAGAGGGGGGGTACGCAGTATTTT; cdr3_aa: CSVERGGTQYF
clone_size: NA; v_call: TRBV5-1; d_call: NA; j_call: TRBJ1-4; cdr3_nt: TGCGCCAGCAGCTTGGCCCCTTCTCGACAGGCCGTAAAGAAACTGTTTTTT; cdr3_aa: CASSLAPSRQAVKKLFF
clone_size: NA; v_call: TRBV7-8; d_call: TRBD2; j_call: TRBJ2-1; cdr3_nt: TGTGCCAGCAGCTCACCGGGGGGGAACTACAATGAGCAGTTCTTC; cdr3_aa: CASSSPGGNYNEQFF
clone_size: NA; v_call: TRBV29-1; d_call: NA; j_call: TRBJ2-4; cdr3_nt: TGCAGCGTTGAAGAGCCACAGGGCAACATTCAGTACTTC; cdr3_aa: CSVEEPQGNIQYF
clone_size: NA; v_call: TRBV5-4; d_call: TRBD1; j_call: TRBJ2-7; cdr3_nt: TGTGCCAGCAGCTCTTCGTGGGACAGTTCCACCTACGAGCAGTACTTC; cdr3_aa: CASSSSWDSSTYEQYF
clone_size: NA; v_call: TRBV6-1; d_call: NA; j_call: TRBJ2-1; cdr3_nt: TGTGCCAGCAGTGAGCTAAGTACAGTCCCCAATGAGCAGTTCTTC; cdr3_aa: CASSELSTVPNEQFF
clone_size: NA; v_call: TRBV7-7; d_call: TRBD2; j_call: TRBJ2-2; cdr3_nt: TGTGCCAGCAGCCCAATTCCGGGACTAGGAGGGGAGCTGTTTTTT; cdr3_aa: CASSPIPGLGGELFF
clone_size: NA; v_call: TRBV6-1; d_call: NA; j_call: TRBJ1-4; cdr3_nt: TGTGCCAGCAGGCGAACTAATGAAAAACTGTTTTTT; cdr3_aa: CASRRTNEKLFF
clone_size: NA; v_call: TRBV6-6; d_call: TRBD1; j_call: TRBJ1-1; cdr3_nt: TGTGCCAGCACCTCCGGGGGACAGGGAGCTGAAGCTTTCTTT; cdr3_aa: CASTSGGQGAEAFF
clone_size: NA; v_call: TRBV28; d_call: TRBD1; j_call: TRBJ2-4; cdr3_nt: TGTGCCAGCAGAACAGGGGGCGCCGGCAAAAACATTCAGTACTTC; cdr3_aa: CASRTGGAGKNIQYF
clone_size: NA; v_call: TRBV7-9; d_call: TRBD1; j_call: TRBJ2-1; cdr3_nt: TGTGCCAGCAGTTCCACAGGGGGCGGGCAGTTCTTC; cdr3_aa: CASSSTGGGQFF
clone_size: NA; v_call: TRBV4-1; d_call: TRBD2; j_call: TRBJ2-7; cdr3_nt: TGCGCCAGCAGCCACGACTATAGCGGGAGGACCTCCTACGAGCAGTACTTC; cdr3_aa: CASSHDYSGRTSYEQYF
clone_size: NA; v_call: TRBV19; d_call: TRBD1; j_call: TRBJ2-7; cdr3_nt: TGTGCCAGTAGTATGGGACAGTCCCACGAGCAGTACTTC; cdr3_aa: CASSMGQSHEQYF
clone_size: NA; v_call: TRBV21-1; d_call: NA; j_call: TRBJ2-1; cdr3_nt: TGTGCCAGCAGCACGACGGCCCAGGAAGACAGCTACAATGAGCAGTTCTTC; cdr3_aa: CASSTTAQEDSYNEQFF
clone_size: NA; v_call: TRBV19; d_call: TRBD1; j_call: TRBJ2-1; cdr3_nt: TGTGCCAGTACAGGGGGAGTCGACTCCTACAATGAGCAGTTCTTC; cdr3_aa: CASTGGVDSYNEQFF
clone_size: NA; v_call: TRBV4-1; d_call: TRBD1; j_call: TRBJ2-7; cdr3_nt: TGCGCCAGCAGCCAAGAACAGGGGGTGGCACAACGGCAGTACTTC; cdr3_aa: CASSQEQGVAQRQYF
clone_size: NA; v_call: TRBV11-2; d_call: TRBD2; j_call: TRBJ2-7; cdr3_nt: TGTGCCAGCAGCTTAGCTAGCGGGAGGATTACCTACGAGCAGTACTTC; cdr3_aa: CASSLASGRITYEQYF
clone_size: NA; v_call: TRBV15; d_call: NA; j_call: TRBJ1-2; cdr3_nt: TGTGCCACCAGCAGAGATAAGGGAGGCTATGGCTACACCTTC; cdr3_aa: CATSRDKGGYGYTF
clone_size: once; v_call: TRBV19; d_call: NA; j_call: TRBJ1-2; cdr3_nt: TGTGCCAGTAACCGGGGGGTCGAGGGGCTGACGGGCTACACCTTC; cdr3_aa: CASNRGVEGLTGYTF
clone_size: NA; v_call: TRBV30; d_call: NA; j_call: TRBJ1-1; cdr3_nt: TGTGCCTGGATGGAGGGGATTTTGAACACTGAAGCTTTCTTT; cdr3_aa: CAWMEGILNTEAFF
clone_size: NA; v_call: TRBV5-8; d_call: NA; j_call: TRBJ1-5; cdr3_nt: TGTGCCAGCAGCTTTCCAGGGGCACTGGTTCAGCCCCAGCATTTT; cdr3_aa: CASSFPGALVQPQHF
clone_size: NA; v_call: TRBV5-1; d_call: TRBD1; j_call: TRBJ1-2; cdr3_nt: TGCGCCAGCAGCCCCGTTACAGGGGGCGACTATGGCTACACCTTC; cdr3_aa: CASSPVTGGDYGYTF
clone_size: NA; v_call: TRBV30; d_call: NA; j_call: TRBJ1-2; cdr3_nt: TGTGCCTGGAAAACTACGGCCGGTCGGGGCTACACCTTC; cdr3_aa: CAWKTTAGRGYTF
clone_size: NA; v_call: TRBV6-6; d_call: NA; j_call: TRBJ1-6; cdr3_nt: TGTGCCAGCAGTTACGAGGATTCACCCCTCCACTTT; cdr3_aa: CASSYEDSPLHF
clone_size: NA; v_call: TRBV5-8; d_call: NA; j_call: TRBJ1-1; cdr3_nt: TGTGCCAGCAGCTTGGGTGGACGGACGGGGACTGAAGCTTTCTTT; cdr3_aa: CASSLGGRTGTEAFF
clone_size: NA; v_call: TRBV7-3; d_call: NA; j_call: TRBJ2-2; cdr3_nt: TGTGCCAGCAGCTTCCCGGGGGTCAGGTCGAACACCGGGGAGCTGTTTTTT; cdr3_aa: CASSFPGVRSNTGELFF
clone_size: NA; v_call: TRBV5-4; d_call: NA; j_call: TRBJ1-1; cdr3_nt: TGTGCCAGCAGCATCAGGGGTGCCTTCACTGAAGCTTTCTTT; cdr3_aa: CASSIRGAFTEAFF
clone_size: once; v_call: TRBV30; d_call: NA; j_call: TRBJ1-2; cdr3_nt: TGTGCCTGGAGTGTAGGAGGAGGCTACACCTTC; cdr3_aa: CAWSVGGGYTF